Below, one T cell receptor (beta chain) is given with its context. Germline loops: CDR1 LNHDA, CDR2 SQIVND (reference sequence). Deletions cut 3 bases from V and 9 bases from J, with 9 bases between. This CDR3 comprises 12 residues. The data derive from a study of blood T cell repertoires in COVID-19. The overall study: Spain, Italy and the United States supplied samples that represented acute and convalescent COVID-19. PBMCs, B-cell-depleted T cells, or T cells were the source of the cDNA or gDNA that made up the material.

Source study methods: Estimated nucleated cell counts came from reference gene primer amplification. Sequenced by immunoSEQ multiplex PCR; TCRdb stores in-frame clones only, minus some. Clone size and the V and J calls come from that table; the DNA yielded D and trimming. The sample holds about 250,000 clones, under 90% seen once. Adults between roughly 18 and 95 years of age took part from under 25 US areas. The V call is TRBV19, the J call TRBJ1-5, with D unresolved. Sequenced sample: PBMCs or T cells enriched from blood (not recorded which). The TCR comes from a woman between 25 and 40 years old with acute COVID-19. CDR3 amino acids: CASSILVGPQHF. The CDR3 bases are TGTGCCAGTAGTATCCTAGTAGGGCCCCAGCATTTT.